What follows is one T cell receptor (beta chain) and its context. As yet, its antigen is unknown. Germline CDR1 reads SEHNR; CDR2 reads FQNEAQ (reference sequence). Trimming cost V 5 bases and J 3 bases; bases outside gene matches: 14. The CDR3 is 19 residues long. This record comes from a study of lymphopenia after photon versus proton radiotherapy. Study-level findings and limits: Survival link was tested only in deceased patients; proton benefit remains a possibility. Relative stability marked proton patients; photon patients lost diversity and naive cells.

The data were produced by immunoSEQ multiplex PCR, yet TCRdb's version contains in-frame clones alone and is incomplete. The data contain about 160,000 clones, about 88% of them seen just once; the ten biggest clones take up less than 6%. The clonotype originates from a man between 50 and 59 years old with gastric cancer. This specimen consisted of peripheral blood, obtained from a patient treated with photon-based radiotherapy. The chain has TRBV7-9 and TRBJ2-5, with 14 bases aligning to TRBD2. CDR3 nucleotide sequence: TGTGCCAGCAGCCAAGGGGGACTAGCGGGAGAATGGAGAAAAGAGACCCAGTACTTC. Its translation: CASSQGGLAGEWRKETQYF.